This TCR beta chain was identified during a study of Graves' ophthalmopathy and Graves' hyperthyroidism. The CDR3 is made up of 12 amino acids. The V end lost 5 bases, the J end lost 1 base, and 5 bases lay between the germline ends. Germline-derived CDR1 and CDR2 are SGHTA and FQGNSA. This clonotype showed up many times. Beta-chain TCR CDR3 regions were amplified from RNA transcripts. RT-PCR with HTBI primers came first, then second-round multiplex PCR. TCRdb re-derived calls from the multiplex PCR reads in MiXCR, one entry per CDR3 protein. The table records more than 300,000 distinct CDR3 sequences, 15% of them present only once.

Sequencing was done on a sample of peripheral blood. This receptor was obtained from a woman under 30 with stable Graves' hyperthyroidism. The chain employs TRBV7-2 and TRBJ2-5; D gene ambiguous. For the CDR3, the DNA is TGTGCCAGCAGCACAAGCCAAGAGACCCAGTACTTC. It yields the protein CASSTSQETQYF.